Listed below are T cell receptor beta chains from one sample, sequenced in a study of graft-versus-host responses after intestinal transplantation. Their antigens are not known. Data came from immunoSEQ multiplex PCR; TCRdb stores just in-frame clones and leaves some out. The sample shows about 36,000 clones, roughly 95% of them seen only once. Sample: unstimulated CD4+ T cells sorted from spleen or lymph node cells, taken before transplant. The receptors were gathered from a human donor who was the organ donor for an intestinal transplant. CDR3s include the opening cysteine and the closing phenylalanine or tryptophan. The D gene is left open where the match is weak. Expanded clones get a size class; other rows say once, few or many, or leave the size out.

D gene | clone size | J gene | V gene | CDR3 DNA | CDR3 protein
. | once | TRBJ1-6 | TRBV5-1 | TGCGCCAGCAGCTTGGCCGGGGCTTCACCCCTCCACTTT | CASSLAGASPLHF
TRBD1 | . | TRBJ1-5 | TRBV6-6 | TGTGCCAGCAGTTACGGGACAGGGGGCGGTAATCAGCCCCAGCATTTT | CASSYGTGGGNQPQHF
. | . | TRBJ2-6 | TRBV21-1 | TGTGCCAGAAACCATAGGACAGGGGGGGGCTCTGGGGCCAACGTCCTGACTTTC | CARNHRTGGGSGANVLTF
TRBD1 | . | TRBJ2-7 | TRBV28 | TGTGCCAGCAGTCCAGACCGGGACAGGGATAACGAGCAGTACTTC | CASSPDRDRDNEQYF
TRBD1 | . | TRBJ2-1 | TRBV2 | TGTGCCAGCATCTACGACAGGGTAGGGCGGAATGAGCAGTTCTTC | CASIYDRVGRNEQFF
TRBD1 | . | TRBJ1-2 | TRBV28 | TGTGCCAGCAGGGTACGGCGGGGACAGAACTATGGCTACACCTTC | CASRVRRGQNYGYTF
TRBD1 | . | TRBJ2-5 | TRBV5-1 | TGCGCCAGCAGCTGGGCCGGGACAGGTTCCTTTCAAGAGACCCAGTACTTC | CASSWAGTGSFQETQYF
. | . | TRBJ2-7 | TRBV7-9 | TGTGCCAGCAGCTTACGGGCTTGGGAGGACGAGCAGTACTTC | CASSLRAWEDEQYF
TRBD1 | . | TRBJ2-1 | TRBV4-3 | TGCGCCAGCAGCCGAGGGACAGGGGGCTACAATGAGCAGTTCTTC | CASSRGTGGYNEQFF
TRBD1 | . | TRBJ2-4 | TRBV4-1 | TGCGCCAGCAGCCCGGGACAGGGTATCCTTAAGGAAAACATTCAGTACTTC | CASSPGQGILKENIQYF
TRBD1 | . | TRBJ1-6 | TRBV6-6 | TGTGCCGGAAAACAGGGGGTCGTGGGAAATTCACCCCTCCACTTT | CAGKQGVVGNSPLHF
. | . | TRBJ1-1 | TRBV18 | TGTGCCAGCTCACCTAAGAGGGTCGCTGAAGCTTTCTTT | CASSPKRVAEAFF
TRBD1 | once | TRBJ2-7 | TRBV6-5 | TGTGCCAGCAGGCCCGGGACAGGGGGCTCCTACGAGCAGTACTTC | CASRPGTGGSYEQYF
TRBD1 | . | TRBJ2-7 | TRBV5-4 | TGTGCCAGCAGCCCTGACAGGGATTTTCACGAGCAGTACTTC | CASSPDRDFHEQYF
TRBD1 | . | TRBJ1-2 | TRBV4-1 | TGCGCCAGCAGCCAAGGAGGGGGCGAGGGCTACACCTTC | CASSQGGGEGYTF
TRBD2 | . | TRBJ2-1 | TRBV7-9 | TGTGCCAGCAGCTTAGGGTTAGCGGGGGTGAATGAGCAGTTCTTC | CASSLGLAGVNEQFF
. | . | TRBJ1-5 | TRBV6-1 | TGTGCCATCAGTGATCTTGGACGGAGTGATCAGCCCCAGCATTTT | CAISDLGRSDQPQHF
TRBD2 | . | TRBJ2-1 | TRBV29-1 | TGCAGCGCCCGAGTGGCGGGGGGGCCCTCCTACAATGAGCAGTTCTTC | CSARVAGGPSYNEQFF
TRBD1 | . | TRBJ2-7 | TRBV5-1 | TGCGCCAGCAGCTCGGGGACAGGGGTATACGAGCAGTACTTC | CASSSGTGVYEQYF
. | . | TRBJ1-2 | TRBV5-1 | TGCGCCAGCAGCTTGGGAGTCGGCTACACCTTC | CASSLGVGYTF
. | . | TRBJ1-1 | TRBV5-4 | TGTGCCAGCAGCTTGACCGGGATGAACACTGAAGCTTTCTTT | CASSLTGMNTEAFF
. | once | TRBJ1-3 | TRBV6-5 | TGTGCCAGCAGTTACCGGCTCTCTCACTCTGGAAACACCATATATTTT | CASSYRLSHSGNTIYF
. | . | TRBJ2-7 | TRBV5-4 | TGTGCCAGCAGCCTCCATAATCAGGGCCACTACGAGCAGTACTTC | CASSLHNQGHYEQYF
. | once | TRBJ2-5 | TRBV18 | TGTGCCAGCTCACCGGGGGCCCAAGAGACCCAGTACTTC | CASSPGAQETQYF
TRBD1 | once | TRBJ1-1 | TRBV5-6 | TGTGCCAGCAGCCGCAGGGGACAGACGATGGCTGAAGCTTTCTTT | CASSRRGQTMAEAFF